This T cell receptor (beta chain) was recorded in a study of CD8+CD57+ T cells in acquired aplastic anemia. Template material for TCR beta VDJ and CDR3 profiling consisted of genomic DNA. TCRdb re-called the reads with MiXCR, one entry per CDR3 protein. The table records roughly 150,000 distinct CDR3 sequences, under 55% of them present only once. Patients chosen for sequencing had CD8+CD57+ cells that had expanded, as shown by flow cytometry. Patients were therapy-naive when their blood was sampled. Germline V gene sequence: CDR1 SGDLS, CDR2 YYNGEE. CDR3 size: 13 residues. Trimming took off 3 bases at V and 3 bases at J, with 9 bases between the two ends. At least ten counts were recorded for this clonotype.

The material sequenced was sorted CD4+, CD8+, or CD8+CD57+ T cells (not recorded which) from PBMCs. The source of this sequence is a human donor with aplastic anemia. The V and J genes are TRBV9 and TRBJ1-1; D uncertain. CDR3 amino acids: CASSAQDYTEAFF. As DNA, the CDR3 is TGTGCCAGCAGCGCCCAGGATTACACTGAAGCTTTCTTT.